What follows are 27 T cell receptor beta chains derived from one specimen sequenced in a study of shared clonotypes between healthy human individuals. Sequencing used immunoSEQ multiplex PCR; TCRdb keeps in-frame clones, though not all of them. The sample has approximately 460,000 clones, roughly four fifths seen once. Sequenced material: PBMCs. Receptors originate from a middle-aged woman in good health. Some clones in this sample may be carry-over from other donors' samples.

The chain links TRBV19 to TRBJ1-5; the match to TRBD1 covers 11 bases. From germline, CDR1 is LNHDA and CDR2 SQIVND (reference sequence). The V gene end was trimmed by 3 bases and the J gene end by 1 base; junction bases not matched to a gene: 2. The CDR3 contains 16 residues. CDR3 DNA sequence: TGTGCCAGTAGTATCGGGACAGGGGGAAGCAATCAGCCCCAGCATTTT. It yields the protein CASSIGTGGSNQPQHF.

This rearrangement joins TRBV6-6 to TRBJ2-7; 9 nucleotides line up with TRBD1. Germline-derived CDR1 and CDR2 are MNHNY and SVGAGI (reference sequence). The CDR3 loop spans 16 amino acids. V trimming: 2 bases; J trimming: 2 bases; junction bases outside the gene matches: 7. The CDR3 reads CASSYLMGQGAYEQYF. Here the CDR3 DNA reads TGTGCCAGCAGTTACCTCATGGGACAGGGCGCCTACGAGCAGTACTTC.

The genes are TRBV5-1 and TRBJ2-5; D is uncertain. This CDR3 is 13 amino acids long. Per the germline V gene, CDR1 is SGHRS and CDR2 is YFSETQ. Trimming took 0 bases from V and 5 from J, leaving 8 bases between them. The CDR3 bases are TGCGCCAGCAGCTTGGACCCCGGGGAGACCCAGTACTTC. The encoded protein is CASSLDPGETQYF.

The chain has TRBV7-6 and TRBJ2-1; D not certain. The CDR3 consists of 15 residues. Trimming took 2 bases from V and 0 from J, leaving 8 bases between them. Germline CDR1 is SGHVS and CDR2 is FNYEAQ. The CDR3 protein is CASSLYGNSYNEQFF. CDR3 nucleotide sequence: TGTGCCAGCAGCTTATATGGGAACTCCTACAATGAGCAGTTCTTC. Drawing the rest from reference TRBV7-6 and TRBJ2-1, the complete variable domain is GAGVSQSPRYKVTKRGQDVALRCDPISGHVSLYWYRQALGQGPEFLTYFNYEAQQDKSGLPNDRFSAERPEGSISTLTIQRTEQRDSAMYRCASSLYGNSYNEQFFGPGTRLTVL.

The V and J genes are TRBV27 and TRBJ2-3; D gene unclear. Germline-derived CDR1 and CDR2 are MNHEY and SMNVEV (reference sequence). The length of the CDR3 is 15 residues. The V end was cut by 8 bases, the J end by 1 base, with 16 bases between. CDR3 sequence: CASHSRAVGTDTQYF. The CDR3 DNA follows: TGTGCCAGCCATTCCCGGGCCGTTGGCACAGATACGCAGTATTTT.

This clone occurred a few times. The chain recombines TRBV30 with TRBJ1-3; D is unresolved. Trimming shortened V by 5 bases and J by 0 bases, and 11 bases separated the two germline ends. This CDR3 has 14 residues. Germline V CDR1 and CDR2: GTSNPN, SVGIG (reference sequence). The CDR3: CAWQKGRSGNTIYF. CDR3 nucleotide sequence: TGTGCCTGGCAAAAAGGCCGCTCTGGAAACACCATATATTTT. Looking up the rest from reference TRBV30 and TRBJ1-3 gives the full variable domain: SQTIHQWPATLVQPVGSPLSLECTVEGTSNPNLYWYRQAAGRGLQLLFYSVGIGQISSEVPQNLSASRPQDRQFILSSKKLLLSDSGFYLCAWQKGRSGNTIYFGEGSWLTVV.

The chain is built from TRBV15 and TRBJ2-1; D gene ambiguous. The V and J ends lost 0 bases and 8 bases respectively, with 8 bases between them. The germline gives CDR1 LNHNV, CDR2 YYDKDF (reference sequence). The CDR3 runs to 13 residues. The CDR3 sequence is CATSRDRGHEQFF. CDR3 in DNA: TGTGCCACCAGCAGAGATAGAGGCCATGAGCAGTTCTTC. The entire variable domain, with the rest obtained from reference TRBV15 and TRBJ2-1, is as follows: DAMVIQNPRYQVTQFGKPVTLSCSQTLNHNVMYWYQQKSSQAPKLLFHYYDKDFNNEADTPDNFQSRRPNTSFCFLDIRSPGLGDTAMYLCATSRDRGHEQFFGPGTRLTVL.

This clone was found once. A much bigger clone sits one base away, suggesting this may be a read error. This likely comes from a read error, as the CDR3 has no conserved phenylalanine or tryptophan at its end. The rearrangement joins TRBV6-1 to TRBJ2-7, with 10 positions matching TRBD1. There are 15 residues in the CDR3. The J segment lost 2 bases and the V segment lost 8 bases, leaving 9 bases of the junction unmatched. Germline CDR1 MNHNS, CDR2 SASEGT. The CDR3 DNA reads TGTGCCAGCGGTCGAAAGGGGACAGGGGCCTACGAGCAGTACCTC. Protein product: CASGRKGTGAYEQYL.

Regarding this clone: This clone may be a read error of a much larger clone one base away. V usage is TRBV25-1 and J usage is TRBJ2-1, with D unresolved. The V and J ends lost 2 bases and 3 bases respectively, with 14 bases between them. CDR1 is MGHDK and CDR2 is SYGVNS in the germline V gene. The CDR3 has 16 residues. The CDR3: CASSEKGLLNYNEQFF. In nucleotides, the CDR3 is TGTGCCAGCAGTGAAAAAGGCCTACTAAACTACAATGAGCAGTTCTTC. Combining the CDR3 with reference TRBV25-1 and TRBJ2-1 gives the whole variable domain EADIYQTPRYLVIGTGKKITLECSQTMGHDKMYWYQQDPGMELHLIHYSYGVNSTEKGDLSSESTVSRIRTEHFPLTLESARPSHTSQYLCASSEKGLLNYNEQFFGPGTRLTVL.

J is TRBJ2-1 and V is TRBV19, with TRBD2 identical over 10 bases. The CDR3 contains 16 residues. Germline trimming cut 5 bases from V and 2 bases from J; bases unmatched to any gene: 6. CDR1 and CDR2 from the germline V gene are LNHDA and SQIVND (reference sequence). The CDR3 DNA reads as TGTGCCAGTAGTTTCGCTAGCGGGAGCCCCTACAATGAGCAGTTCTTC. As protein: CASSFASGSPYNEQFF.

This clone was detected only a few times. The rearrangement uses TRBV6-4 and TRBJ2-2, with D hard to call. Germline lookup yields CDR1 MRHNA and CDR2 SNTAGT. This CDR3 comprises 13 residues. V was cut by 4 bases and J by 4 bases, with 7 bases left in between. CDR3 amino acids: CASSGSGTGELFF. The CDR3 DNA follows: TGTGCCAGCAGTGGAAGTGGCACCGGGGAGCTGTTTTTT.

This chain uses TRBV30 with TRBJ2-1; D is perhaps TRBD1 (8 bases). CDR3 size: 18 residues. Germline loops: CDR1 GTSNPN, CDR2 SVGIG (reference sequence). The V and J ends lost 3 bases and 0 bases respectively, with 21 bases between them. CDR3 DNA sequence: TGTGCCTGGAGCGCTAATTTGGGGGGGACAGGCTCCTACAATGAGCAGTTCTTC. Amino acids: CAWSANLGGTGSYNEQFF.

V gene TRBV9 combines with J gene TRBJ2-7; TRBD1 matches at 9 bases. This CDR3 has 14 residues. V shed 3 bases, J shed 4 bases, and the junction held 5 bases outside the gene matches. Per the germline V gene, CDR1 is SGDLS and CDR2 is YYNGEE. The CDR3 sequence: CASSAGTGRYEQYF. The CDR3 region has the DNA TGTGCCAGCAGCGCAGGGACAGGGCGGTACGAGCAGTACTTC.

V usage is TRBV4-1 and J usage is TRBJ2-5; D call uncertain. This CDR3 has 14 residues. The V gene lost 1 base and the J gene lost 3 bases, with 9 bases spanning the gap. Germline CDR1 reads MGHRA; CDR2 reads YSYEKL. The CDR3 loop is CASSQVYIKETQYF. CDR3 bases: TGCGCCAGCAGCCAAGTCTATATTAAAGAGACCCAGTACTTC.

In its sample, this clone was seen once. This chain links TRBV6-6 with TRBJ2-7, with 8 bases fitting TRBD1. The assigned J gene may be wrong: the sequence end matches TRBJ2-5 better. Germline CDR1 MNHNY, CDR2 SVGAGI (reference sequence). The CDR3 consists of 15 residues. The CDR3 nucleotides are TGTGCCAGCAGACCTGGACAGGGATCCGGGGAGACCCAGTACTTC. This codes for CASRPGQGSGETQYF.

A note on this clone: The junction and the germline gene differ at one end; a read error may be behind it. The chain is built from TRBV5-1 and TRBJ2-5; maybe TRBD2 (5 bases). The CDR3 covers 13 residues. Germline-derived CDR1 and CDR2 are SGHRS and YFSETQ. CDR3 loop: CATSSRVQETQYF. The CDR3, as DNA: TGCGCCACCAGCTCGCGGGTACAAGAGACCCAGTACTTC.

The chain carries TRBV28 and TRBJ2-7; D might be TRBD2 (6 bases). Germline loops: CDR1 MDHEN, CDR2 SYDVKM. V was shortened by 6 bases and J by 6 bases, with 24 bases between the two germline ends. This CDR3 is 16 amino acids long. The CDR3 here is CASSRGPLARGSEQYF. CDR3 sequence (DNA): TGTGCCAGCAGCCGCGGGCCTCTAGCGCGAGGGTCCGAGCAGTACTTC.

The chain links TRBV7-9 to TRBJ2-4; 8 bases map to TRBD1. The CDR3 is 15 amino acids. Trimming at V came to 1 base and at J to 8 bases, leaving 7 bases not matched to a gene. Germline CDR1 reads SEHNR; CDR2 reads FQNEAQ (reference sequence). The CDR3 here is CASSLGGGQGHIQYF. DNA of the CDR3: TGTGCCAGCAGCTTAGGGGGCGGACAGGGACACATTCAGTACTTC.

The CDR3 loop is CASSFGLAGGETQYF. CDR3 in DNA: TGTGCCAGCAGCTTCGGACTAGCGGGAGGGGAGACCCAGTACTTC. The chain uses TRBV5-6 and TRBJ2-5, with 15 bases fitting TRBD2. Germline V lookup: CDR1 SGHDT, CDR2 YYEEEE. The CDR3 contains 15 residues. The ends lost 2 bases at V and 5 bases at J; junction bases unmatched: 1.

The rearrangement joins TRBV6-5 to TRBJ2-4, with 7 bases fitting TRBD2. Germline V gene sequence: CDR1 MNHEY, CDR2 SVGAGI. This CDR3 has 14 amino acids. V trimming: 4 bases; J trimming: 2 bases; junction bases outside the gene matches: 2. The chain's CDR3 is CASSSGGSKNIQYF. CDR3 DNA sequence: TGTGCCAGCAGTTCCGGGGGGTCCAAAAACATTCAGTACTTC.

CDR3: CASSTRTSMHTQYF. The DNA of the CDR3 is TGTGCCAGTAGTACCCGGACTAGCATGCATACGCAGTATTTT. The gene calls are TRBV19 and TRBJ2-3, with 8 bases that match TRBD2. The germline V gene has CDR1 LNHDA and CDR2 SQIVND (reference sequence). This CDR3 contains 14 residues. J lost 7 bases, V lost 4 bases, and 7 bases had no gene match.

This clone showed up many times. The V call is TRBV4-1, the J call TRBJ1-2; D uncertain. CDR3 length: 16 residues. Trimming shortened V by 2 bases and J by 3 bases, and 16 bases separated the two germline ends. Germline values: CDR1 MGHRA, CDR2 YSYEKL. The CDR3 loop reads CASSQTPARDDYGYTF. CDR3 in DNA: TGCGCCAGCAGCCAAACCCCCGCAAGGGATGACTATGGCTACACCTTC.

The chain couples TRBV28 to TRBJ2-1; TRBD2 might be the D (6 bases). This CDR3 contains 16 residues. The V and J ends lost 4 bases and 5 bases respectively, with 18 bases between them. CDR1 is MDHEN and CDR2 is SYDVKM in the germline V gene. The CDR3 bases are TGTGCCAGCAGTTCCTCCGGGACTTGGACCCACAATGAGCAGTTCTTC. Encoded protein: CASSSSGTWTHNEQFF. The variable domain in full, completed from reference TRBV28 and TRBJ2-1, reads DVKVTQSSRYLVKRTGEKVFLECVQDMDHENMFWYRQDPGLGLRLIYFSYDVKMKEKGDIPEGYSVSREKKERFSLILESASTNQTSMYLCASSSSGTWTHNEQFFGPGTRLTVL.

This clone appeared a few times. This chain connects TRBV19 to TRBJ1-2; 9 bases are shared with TRBD1. Germline V CDR1 and CDR2: LNHDA, SQIVND (reference sequence). CDR3 length: 16 amino acids. V lost 9 bases and J lost 4; bases outside the gene matches: 15. The CDR3 DNA sequence: TGTGCCAGCAGAAGTGGGGCGGGACAGGGAGGCTATGGCTACACCTTC. It codes for CASRSGAGQGGYGYTF.

This rearrangement joins TRBV13 to TRBJ2-3, with TRBD2 matching over 9 bases. The V gene's germline CDR1 is PRHDT and CDR2 FYEKMQ (reference sequence). The CDR3 covers 14 residues. V shed 6 bases and J 5 bases; nucleotides not matched to a gene: 6. The CDR3 DNA sequence: TGTGCCAGCAGTCTAGCGGGATCAGGAGATACGCAGTATTTT. Its translation is CASSLAGSGDTQYF.

The chain joins TRBV13 to TRBJ1-2; maybe TRBD1 (5 bases). The CDR3 is made up of 18 amino acids. V gave up 3 bases and J gave up 5 bases, with 25 bases separating them. Germline CDR1 is PRHDT and CDR2 is FYEKMQ (reference sequence). The CDR3 sequence: CASSFKSGGVRPGYGYTF. The CDR3 nucleotides read TGTGCCAGCAGCTTTAAAAGTGGAGGGGTTAGGCCTGGGTATGGCTACACCTTC.

This clone is a singleton in its sample. A far larger clone is only one base removed, so a read error is likely. Other DNA variants within this sample encode the same CDR3. The V gene is TRBV7-9, the J gene TRBJ1-1; D gene ambiguous. Germline values: CDR1 SEHNR, CDR2 FQNEAQ (reference sequence). The CDR3 contains 15 residues. Deletions cut 5 bases from V and 4 bases from J, with 17 bases between. As DNA, the CDR3 is TGTGCCAGCAGCCAAGTGGGCAGTCACCCCACTGAAGCTTTCTTT. Protein: CASSQVGSHPTEAFF.